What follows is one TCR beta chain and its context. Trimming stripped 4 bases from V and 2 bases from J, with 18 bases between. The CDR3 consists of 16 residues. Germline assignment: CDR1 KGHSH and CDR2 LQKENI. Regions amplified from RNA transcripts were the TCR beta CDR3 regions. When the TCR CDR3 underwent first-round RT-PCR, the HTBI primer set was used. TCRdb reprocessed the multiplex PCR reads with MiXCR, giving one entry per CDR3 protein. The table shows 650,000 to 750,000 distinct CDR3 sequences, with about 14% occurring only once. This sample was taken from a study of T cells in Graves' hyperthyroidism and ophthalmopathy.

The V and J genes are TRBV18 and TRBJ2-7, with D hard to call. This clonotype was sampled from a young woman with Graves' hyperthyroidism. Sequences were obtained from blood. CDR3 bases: TGTGCCAGCTCACTATCGTGGCTTGGTTCGACCTACGAGCAGTACTTC. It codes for CASSLSWLGSTYEQYF.